This is a list of T cell receptor beta chains from one sample in a study of T cell repertoires in cytomegalovirus infection. TCRdb re-called the reads with MiXCR, one entry per CDR3 protein. Here the sample spans fewer than 200,000 distinct CDR3 sequences, about an eighth being singletons. Sequenced input: PBMCs. These receptors originate from a human donor in good health (CMV status not recorded). Some clones in this sample may be carry-over from other donors' samples. Both conserved end residues are part of each CDR3. D genes are given only for firm matches. Only part of the rows carry a size: once, few, many, or a class if the clone is expanded.

v_gene	j_gene	d_gene	abundance	CDR3aa	CDR3nt
TRBV28	TRBJ2-7	-	many	CASSLGGSLSYEQYF	TGTGCCAGCAGTTTAGGTGGGAGCCTCTCCTACGAGCAGTACTTC
TRBV29-1	TRBJ2-3	TRBD2	few	CSEAGVMDTQYF	TGCAGCGAAGCGGGAGTTATGGATACGCAGTATTTT
TRBV12-3/TRBV12-4	TRBJ1-4	-	few	CASSIAEKLFF	TGTGCCAGCAGTATCGCTGAAAAACTGTTTTTT
TRBV7-6	TRBJ1-5	-	many	CASSPSAGQPQHF	TGTGCCAGCTCACCATCGGCGGGGCAGCCCCAGCATTTT
TRBV7-3	TRBJ2-1	-	many	CASSWDGGLNEQFF	TGTGCCAGCAGTTGGGACGGGGGCTTAAATGAGCAGTTCTTC
TRBV7-9	TRBJ2-7	TRBD1	many	CASSWTGTDDYEQYF	TGTGCCAGCAGCTGGACCGGGACAGACGACTACGAGCAGTACTTC
TRBV5-6	TRBJ2-3	-	-	CASSLAYGGSSTDTQYF	TGTGCCAGCAGCTTGGCGTACGGGGGTTCTAGCACAGATACGCAGTATTTT
TRBV10-3	TRBJ2-5	TRBD2	many	CAISATSGGQETQYF	TGTGCCATCAGTGCGACTAGCGGGGGTCAAGAGACCCAGTACTTC
TRBV6-4	TRBJ2-3	-	-	CASSDHRGGDTQYF	TGTGCCAGCAGTGATCACAGGGGAGGGGATACGCAGTATTTT
TRBV5-5	TRBJ2-7	TRBD2	-	CASSPLAGRYYEQYF	TGTGCCAGCAGCCCACTAGCGGGTCGATACTACGAGCAGTACTTC
TRBV5-1	TRBJ2-1	-	few	CASSLAPGADEQFF	TGCGCCAGCAGCTTGGCTCCGGGGGCAGATGAGCAGTTCTTC
TRBV19	TRBJ1-2	TRBD1	many	CASCPVVADRVINYGYTF	TGTGCCAGTTGCCCGGTGGTTGCCGACAGGGTCATTAACTATGGCTACACCTTC
TRBV7-9	TRBJ2-7	TRBD2	many	CASSSLGGGSYEQYF	TGTGCCAGCAGCTCTTTGGGGGGGGGATCCTACGAGCAGTACTTC
TRBV20-1	TRBJ1-1	TRBD1	few	CSADRGSNTEAFF	TGCAGTGCTGACAGGGGTAGTAACACTGAAGCTTTCTTT
TRBV7-2	TRBJ1-1	-	many	CASSPEGRPNTEAFF	TGTGCCAGCAGCCCGGAGGGGCGACCGAACACTGAAGCTTTCTTT
TRBV20-1	TRBJ2-7	-	-	CSARVSTFGEQYF	TGCAGTGCTAGAGTGTCAACCTTTGGCGAGCAGTACTTC
TRBV7-2	TRBJ1-3	-	-	CASSEADVHSGNTIYF	TGTGCCAGCAGCGAAGCGGACGTTCACTCTGGAAACACCATATATTTT
TRBV20-1	TRBJ2-7	TRBD2	-	CRAGGSDSYEQYF	TGCAGGGCTGGCGGGAGCGACTCCTACGAGCAGTACTTC
TRBV29-1	TRBJ2-7	-	-	CSVTGGPSYEQYF	TGCAGCGTGACCGGGGGCCCCAGCTACGAGCAGTACTTC
TRBV7-4	TRBJ1-4	-	-	CASSLADGRFNEKLFF	TGTGCCAGCAGCTTAGCGGACGGCCGTTTTAATGAAAAACTGTTTTTT
TRBV12-3/TRBV12-4	TRBJ2-7	TRBD2	many	CASSSPLASGRSEQYF	TGTGCCAGCAGTTCCCCCTTAGCCAGCGGGAGGAGCGAGCAGTACTTC
TRBV6-5	TRBJ2-1	TRBD2	many	CASRGTIYEQFF	TGTGCCAGCAGGGGGACTATCTATGAGCAGTTCTTC
TRBV11-2	TRBJ2-4	TRBD1	-	CASSLDLGTGKKLAKNIQYF	TGTGCCAGCAGCTTAGATTTGGGGACAGGGAAGAAGCTAGCCAAAAACATTCAGTACTTC
TRBV18	TRBJ2-7	TRBD1	-	CASSPRGTGGRNEQYF	TGTGCCAGCTCACCACGGGGGACAGGGGGCAGGAACGAGCAGTACTTC